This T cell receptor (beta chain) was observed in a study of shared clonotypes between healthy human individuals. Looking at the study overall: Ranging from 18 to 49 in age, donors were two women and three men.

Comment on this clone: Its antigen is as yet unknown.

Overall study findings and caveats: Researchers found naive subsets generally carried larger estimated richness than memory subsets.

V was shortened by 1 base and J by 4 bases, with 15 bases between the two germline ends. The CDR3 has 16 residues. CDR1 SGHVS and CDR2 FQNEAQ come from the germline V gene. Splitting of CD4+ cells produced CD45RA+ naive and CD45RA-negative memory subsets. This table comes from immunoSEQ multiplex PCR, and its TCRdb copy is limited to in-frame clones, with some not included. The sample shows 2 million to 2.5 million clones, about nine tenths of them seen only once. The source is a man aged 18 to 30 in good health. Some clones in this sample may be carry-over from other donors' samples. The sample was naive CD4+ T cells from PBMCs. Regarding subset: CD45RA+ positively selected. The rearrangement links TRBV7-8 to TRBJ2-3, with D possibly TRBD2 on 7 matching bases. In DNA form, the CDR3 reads TGTGCCAGCAGCTTAGTAGGGGGGGCCCCCCCAGATACGCAGTATTTT. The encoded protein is CASSLVGGAPPDTQYF.